Shown below are 5 T cell receptor beta chains from a single sample sequenced in a study of blood T cell repertoires in COVID-19. The data were produced by immunoSEQ multiplex PCR, yet TCRdb's version contains in-frame clones alone and is incomplete. The sample holds fewer than 350,000 clones, around 86% seen once. The sample taken for sequencing was PBMCs or T cells enriched from blood (not recorded which). These receptors all stem from a middle-aged woman with acute COVID-19.

The gene calls are TRBV5-1 and TRBJ2-1; D may be TRBD2 (6 bases). The CDR3 length is 15 residues. Germline loops: CDR1 SGHRS, CDR2 YFSETQ. The germline V and J ends were trimmed by 5 bases and 6 bases, with 18 bases remaining between them. This chain's CDR3 is CASSSVAARGNEQFF. The CDR3 nucleotides read TGCGCCAGCAGTTCTGTAGCGGCTAGGGGCAATGAGCAGTTCTTC.

This sequence joins TRBV27 and TRBJ2-1; TRBD2 matches at 16 bases. The CDR3 is 18 amino acids. Germline V gene lookup returns CDR1 MNHEY and CDR2 SMNVEV (reference sequence). V dropped 2 bases and J dropped 8; count of bases not matched to a gene: 9. CDR3 amino acids: CASSLGGTSGRAGDEQFF. Written as DNA, the CDR3 is TGTGCCAGCAGTTTAGGGGGGACTAGCGGGAGGGCAGGCGATGAGCAGTTCTTC.

This rearrangement joins TRBV19 to TRBJ1-5; no firm D call. The CDR3 spans 16 residues. Trimming removed 7 bases at V and 4 bases at J, with 20 bases between. The germline V gene has CDR1 LNHDA and CDR2 SQIVND (reference sequence). CDR3 region: CASTTGFGLRNQPQHF. Here the CDR3 DNA reads TGTGCCAGTACCACCGGGTTTGGTTTAAGAAATCAGCCCCAGCATTTT.

The V gene is TRBV24-1, the J gene TRBJ2-5; D might be TRBD1 (5 bases). Per the germline V gene, CDR1 is KGHDR and CDR2 is SFDVKD. The V gene lost 4 bases and the J gene lost 9 bases, with 14 bases spanning the gap. This CDR3 spans 13 amino acids. CDR3 sequence (DNA): TGTGCCACCAGTGACCCTTCTCAGGGTCCCCAGTACTTC. This codes for CATSDPSQGPQYF.

The chain combines TRBV3-1 (or the pseudogene TRBV3-2) with TRBJ1-5, with TRBD1 matching over 9 bases. CDR1 is LGHDT, CDR2 YNNKEL, per germline (reference sequence). The CDR3 consists of 15 residues. V trimming: 3 bases; J trimming: 3 bases; junction bases outside the gene matches: 3. The CDR3 sequence: CASSQGQGPNQPQHF. CDR3 DNA: TGTGCCAGCAGCCAGGGACAGGGACCCAATCAGCCCCAGCATTTT.